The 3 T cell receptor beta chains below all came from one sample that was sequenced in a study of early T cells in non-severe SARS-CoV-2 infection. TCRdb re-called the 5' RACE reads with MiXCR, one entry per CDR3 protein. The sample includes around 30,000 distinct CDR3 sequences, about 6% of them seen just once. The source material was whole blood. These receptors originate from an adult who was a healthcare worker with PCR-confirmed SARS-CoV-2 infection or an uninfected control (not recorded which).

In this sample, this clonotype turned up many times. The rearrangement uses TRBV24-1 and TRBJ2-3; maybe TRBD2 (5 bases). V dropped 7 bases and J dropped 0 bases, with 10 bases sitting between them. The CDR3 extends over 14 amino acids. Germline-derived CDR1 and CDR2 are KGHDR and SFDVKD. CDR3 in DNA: TGTGCCACCAGCCGGGGTAGCAGCACAGATACGCAGTATTTT. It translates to CATSRGSSTDTQYF.

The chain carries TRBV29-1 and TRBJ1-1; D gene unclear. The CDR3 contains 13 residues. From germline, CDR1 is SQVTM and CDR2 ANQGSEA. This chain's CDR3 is CASDDPKGTEAFF. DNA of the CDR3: TGCGCCTCGGACGACCCGAAGGGCACTGAAGCTTTCTTT. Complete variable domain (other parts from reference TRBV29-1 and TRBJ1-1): SAVISQKPSRDICQRGTSLTIQCQVDSQVTMMFWYRQQPGQSLTLIATANQGSEATYESGFVIDKFPISRPNLTFSTLTVSNMSPEDSSIYLCASDDPKGTEAFFGQGTRLTVV.

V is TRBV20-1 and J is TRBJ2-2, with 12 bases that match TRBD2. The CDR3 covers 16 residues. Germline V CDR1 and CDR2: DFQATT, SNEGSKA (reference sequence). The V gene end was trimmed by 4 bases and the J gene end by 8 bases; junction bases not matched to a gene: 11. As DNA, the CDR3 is TGCAGTGCTAATGCGGGACTAGCGGGCCCCAGGGGGGAGCTGTTTTTT. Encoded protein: CSANAGLAGPRGELFF.